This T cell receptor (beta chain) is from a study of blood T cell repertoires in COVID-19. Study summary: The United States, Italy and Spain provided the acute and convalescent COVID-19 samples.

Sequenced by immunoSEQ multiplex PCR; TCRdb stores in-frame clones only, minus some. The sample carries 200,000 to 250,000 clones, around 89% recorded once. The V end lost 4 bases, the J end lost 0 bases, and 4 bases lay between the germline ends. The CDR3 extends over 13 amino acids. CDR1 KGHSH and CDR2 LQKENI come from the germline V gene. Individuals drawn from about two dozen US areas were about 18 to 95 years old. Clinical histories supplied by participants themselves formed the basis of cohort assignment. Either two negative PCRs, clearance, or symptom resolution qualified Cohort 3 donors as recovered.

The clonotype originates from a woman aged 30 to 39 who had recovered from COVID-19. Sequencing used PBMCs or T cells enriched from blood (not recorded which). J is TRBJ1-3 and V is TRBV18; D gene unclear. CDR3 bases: TGTGCCAGCTCACAGAGCTCTGGAAACACCATATATTTT. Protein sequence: CASSQSSGNTIYF.